The T cell receptor (beta chain) under discussion was sequenced for a study of T cells in Graves' hyperthyroidism and ophthalmopathy. Findings of the study overall: In validation, the model predicted ophthalmopathy. These predictions came a median about 6.5 months before onset. Peripheral blood also featured most of the thyroid clonotypes expanded above 0.001.

Amplification yielded TCR beta CDR3 regions, with RNA transcripts as the source. Carried out on the TCR CDR3, a first-round RT-PCR used the HTBI primer set. Each CDR3 protein gets one entry after TCRdb re-called the multiplex PCR reads with MiXCR. The sample records approximately 870,000 distinct CDR3 sequences, roughly 40% being singletons. Graves' hyperthyroidism showing no ophthalmopathy progression within 18 months was considered stable. Patients having uncontrolled infection, another autoimmune disease, pregnancy or lactation were not included. In the case of this clonotype: The antigen is undetermined.

The V gene's germline CDR1 is SGHTA and CDR2 FQGTGA. This CDR3 comprises 13 residues. Trimming took off 3 bases at V and 1 base at J, with 6 bases between the two ends. The chain carries TRBV7-3 and TRBJ1-1; D is undetermined. The sequence was obtained from a man younger than 30 with Graves' hyperthyroidism. The specimen sequenced was blood. The CDR3 nucleotides are TGTGCCAGCAGCTTCAATCAGAACACTGAAGCTTTCTTT. Its protein product is CASSFNQNTEAFF.